The T cell receptor beta chain under discussion was sequenced for a study of shared clonotypes between healthy human individuals (dated by TCRdb to 2018 to 2021). In terms of the full investigation: The cohort included a few men and a couple of women between 18 and 49 years of age. Per donor, three plates each were used for CD4 naive and CD4 memory, two for CD8 naive, and one for CD8 memory. Different laboratories and diverse techniques were used to prepare libraries and sequence TCR repertoires, to increase sequencing depth and limit assay-specific biases. Each donor's leukapheresis produced roughly between roughly 0.94 and 9.5 billion PBMCs. The study deeply sequenced blood TCR repertoires of 5 or 6 healthy adults to estimate repertoire size and the extent of clonotype sharing between individuals.

Using the deep immunoSEQ assay, TCR CDR3 regions were amplified from genomic DNA by multiplex PCR. For each cell subset, the extracted genomic DNA was distributed evenly across all wells of several immunoSEQ 96-well plates, and each plate served as one replicate. For sorted subsets, 200 ng of genomic DNA, equivalent to 25,000 to 30,000 T cell genomes, went into each replicate PCR. Purified libraries were quantified with a Qubit 3.0 fluorometer, sized on a Bioanalyzer 2100, and re-quantified with the KAPA Library Quantification kit. Every immunoSEQ 96-well plate was sequenced on a dedicated single-read 150-cycle Illumina NextSeq 550 flow cell. In the original analysis: Because the immunoSEQ output included only junctional sequences and no quality scores, the filtering could not be the same as the filtering used for full-length reads. To assign V/J genes and CDR3, sequences were annotated using PyIR, a Python wrapper for IgBLAST v1.9, with IMGT germline references. Any read was removed if the V/J assignment was weak (E-value above 1e-6), the CDR3 was missing, or the read contained stop codons, out-of-frame junctions, or ambiguous translated residues. V3J clonotypes were defined as sequences sharing the same inferred V gene, J gene, and CDR3 amino acid sequence. To compute the percentage overlap between repertoires, the number of shared unique clonotypes was divided by the size of the smaller repertoire. Richness of each repertoire was evaluated using RTK rarefaction, the Chao1 estimator, and Recon v2.1 estimates of unobserved clonotypes. Generation probabilities were computed with OLGA for all TCRbeta clonotypes obtained by the gDNA method from a handful of donors. What TCRdb holds here is the immuneACCESS table cut down to in-frame rearrangements. Part of the clones is not present; checked against another copy, under half of the missing clones reflect an unresolved V gene, and the others are unexplained. V, J and clone size reflect that table, while D and trimming were determined from the DNA. The sample data list around 2.5 million clones, and under 95% of these were observed just once. The ten largest clones represent approximately 0.35% of the sample.

The junction carries 13 bases between V and J, which are trimmed by 5 bases and 0 bases respectively. Taken from the germline V gene, the CDR1 and CDR2 loops are SGHRS and YFSETQ. The CDR3, from cysteine to phenylalanine, totals 15 residues. Kept here is only the CDR3 DNA, which spans 45 bases and is read in frame from base 1. About this clone: The antigen it recognizes is unknown. It has no much larger one-base neighbor in the sample; base qualities were not kept.

The donors were healthy, HIV-negative adults with no recently reported acute infections or vaccinations. Every donor was a Caucasian adult living in Nashville, Tennessee, USA. CD4+ T cells were enriched by magnetic negative selection, after which naive cells were positively selected on CD45RA and the negative fraction was taken as the memory subset. Blood was obtained by leukapheresis, after which PBMCs were separated by Ficoll-Histopaque density gradient centrifugation and cryopreserved in liquid nitrogen vapor phase. Analytical flow cytometry was used to check the purity and quantity of each magnetically sorted T cell population. Genomic DNA was isolated from each sorted fraction and quantified by UV absorbance on a Nanodrop 2000c. Paper-wide results and their limitations: Higher generation probabilities were observed for clonotypes shared by all four sorted-subset donors than for non-shared clonotypes. Sampling was restricted to blood, and TCR repertoires in tissues likely differ from the TCR repertoires found in blood. Pairwise subsampling led to the expectation that sequencing depth would affect the degree of clonotype sharing among donors. Naive subsets generally had larger estimated clonotype richness than memory subsets did. Across four donors, approximately 4.9% of naive CD4, more than 3% of naive CD8, about 2% of memory CD4, and approximately 0.42% of memory CD8 clonotypes were shared. Incomplete sequencing was indicated by rarefaction of sorted-subset datasets, despite the large sequencing depth. The genetic and exposure-history diversity represented was limited by the small number of donors.

The rearranged chain carries TRBV5-1 and TRBJ2-3, with an unclear D gene assignment. The receptor was isolated from a man younger than 30 in good health. Some clones in this sample may be carry-over from other donors' samples. The sequenced material came from naive CD4+ T cells from PBMCs. Interpreted using the paper, the cell subset or site label stands for: CD45RA+ positively selected. The CDR3: CASSSVVPSTDTQYF. The sequenced DNA is TGCGCCAGCAGTTCTGTGGTACCTAGCACAGATACGCAGTATTTT.